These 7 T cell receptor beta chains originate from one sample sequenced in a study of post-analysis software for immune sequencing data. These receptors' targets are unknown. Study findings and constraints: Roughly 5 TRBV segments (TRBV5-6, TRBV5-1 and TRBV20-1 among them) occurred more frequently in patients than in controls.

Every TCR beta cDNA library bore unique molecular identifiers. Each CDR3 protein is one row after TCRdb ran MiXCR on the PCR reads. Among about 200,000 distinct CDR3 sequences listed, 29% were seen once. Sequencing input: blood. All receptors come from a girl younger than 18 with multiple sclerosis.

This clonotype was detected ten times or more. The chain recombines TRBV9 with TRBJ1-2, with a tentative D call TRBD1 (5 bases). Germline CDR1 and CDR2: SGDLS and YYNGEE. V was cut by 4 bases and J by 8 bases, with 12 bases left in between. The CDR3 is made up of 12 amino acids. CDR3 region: CASSPTRAGYTF. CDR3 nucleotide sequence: TGTGCCAGCAGCCCGACCAGGGCCGGCTACACCTTC.

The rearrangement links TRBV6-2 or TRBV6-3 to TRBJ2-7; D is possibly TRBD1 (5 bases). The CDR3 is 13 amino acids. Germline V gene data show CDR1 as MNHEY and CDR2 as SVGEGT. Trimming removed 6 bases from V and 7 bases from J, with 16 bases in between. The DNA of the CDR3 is TGTGCCAGCAGCCTTGTCAGGGTCTATGAGCAGTACTTC. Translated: CASSLVRVYEQYF.

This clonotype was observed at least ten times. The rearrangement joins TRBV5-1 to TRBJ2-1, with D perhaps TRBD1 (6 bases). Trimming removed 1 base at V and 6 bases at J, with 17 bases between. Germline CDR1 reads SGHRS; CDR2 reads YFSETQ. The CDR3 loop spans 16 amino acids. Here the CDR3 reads CASSLSQGGYSNEQFF. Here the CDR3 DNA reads TGCGCCAGCAGCTTGTCACAGGGCGGATATTCCAATGAGCAGTTCTTC.

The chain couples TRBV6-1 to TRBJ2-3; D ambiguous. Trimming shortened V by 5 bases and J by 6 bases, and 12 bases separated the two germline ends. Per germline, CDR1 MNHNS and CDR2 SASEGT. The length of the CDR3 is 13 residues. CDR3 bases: TGTGCCAGCAGTACCCGAATGATGGATACGCAGTATTTT. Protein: CASSTRMMDTQYF.

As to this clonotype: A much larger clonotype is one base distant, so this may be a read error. This chain's CDR3 is CTSSPGQGLKINYGYTF. DNA for the CDR3: TGTACCAGCTCACCGGGACAGGGCCTCAAGATTAACTATGGCTACACCTTC. V is TRBV18 and J is TRBJ1-2; TRBD1 aligns across 9 bases. The CDR3 runs 17 residues. Germline CDR1 is KGHSH and CDR2 is LQKENI.

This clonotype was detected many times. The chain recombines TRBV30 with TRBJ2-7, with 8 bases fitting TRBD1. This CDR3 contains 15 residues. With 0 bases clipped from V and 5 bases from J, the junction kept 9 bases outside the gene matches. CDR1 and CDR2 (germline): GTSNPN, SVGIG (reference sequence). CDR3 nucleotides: TGTGCCTGGAGTGTATCCCGGACAGGGAGAAACGAGCAGTACTTC. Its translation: CAWSVSRTGRNEQYF.

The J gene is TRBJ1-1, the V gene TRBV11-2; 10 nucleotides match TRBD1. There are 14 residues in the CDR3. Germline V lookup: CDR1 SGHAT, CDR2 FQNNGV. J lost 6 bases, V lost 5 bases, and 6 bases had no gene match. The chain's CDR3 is CASSPGTGVPEAFF. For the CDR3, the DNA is TGTGCCAGCAGCCCTGGGACAGGGGTACCTGAAGCTTTCTTT.